This TCR beta chain was sequenced in a study of T cells in Graves' hyperthyroidism and ophthalmopathy (dated 2019 in TCRdb). The study in broad terms: Peripheral blood samples were taken at the time of initial diagnosis, prior to any treatment. To identify distinguishing TCR V-J signatures, a discovery cohort of 100 patients was used, comprising 43 with Graves' ophthalmopathy and some 60 with stable Graves' hyperthyroidism. Prospective prediction of ophthalmopathy was tested in an independent validation cohort consisting of 18 hyperthyroidism patients and approximately 16 patients who later progressed to ophthalmopathy. For training and testing, the approximately 92 patients in the discovery cohort were randomly divided in a 7:3 ratio. In addition, the study compared T-cell repertoires in thyroid tissue and in blood from 6 or 7 Graves' hyperthyroidism patients. Once sampling was done, hyperthyroidism patients were given methimazole at a starting dose of 30 mg daily, whereas ophthalmopathy patients were given high-dose intravenous methylprednisolone. The paper reports TCR Vbeta CDR3 sequencing of roughly 140 peripheral blood samples: approximately 41 ophthalmopathy, under 85 hyperthyroidism and roughly 17 progressor patients. Overall results and qualifications from the work: Sample size was not statistically predetermined, and investigators were not blinded to group allocation. Blood samples also contained most of the expanded thyroid clonotypes (frequency above 0.001), which suggests that blood repertoires may reflect thyroid immune responses. In validation, the model predicted progression to ophthalmopathy a median of roughly 6.2 months before onset, with about 70% sensitivity and around 76% specificity. In cross-validation, a model built on a 13 V-J signature told ophthalmopathy apart from stable hyperthyroidism with under 90% sensitivity and 81% to 82% specificity, and in testing the same model reached 80%/75%.

Stable Graves' hyperthyroidism was defined as the absence of progression to ophthalmopathy over 18 months of follow-up. Hyperthyroidism patients were newly diagnosed, had a disease duration of under 2 months, and were aged 18 to 65 years. Any patient with an uncontrolled infection, another autoimmune disease, pregnancy or lactation was excluded. Diagnoses relied on clinical symptoms, serum thyroxine and TRAb, thyroid ultrasound and orbital computed tomography. PBMCs were separated from around 9.1 ml of fresh peripheral blood using Ficoll-Paque density gradient centrifugation. Total RNA was extracted using Trizol reagent, and RNA quality was assessed on an Agilent 2100 Bioanalyzer. On this clonotype itself: The clone's antigen remains unknown. Qualities for individual bases were not recorded, and no much larger clone is one base off.

Inclusive of the bounding cysteine and phenylalanine, the CDR3 is 16 residues long. The retained sequence is limited to the CDR3, 48 bases, with the frame set at the first base. V is cut back by 2 bases and J by 7 bases, with 8 bases in the junction unmatched. Per the germline V gene, SNHLY is the CDR1 and FYNNEI is the CDR2. Amplification of TCR beta CDR3 regions was carried out from RNA transcripts. A first-round RT-PCR of the TCR CDR3 used the HTBI primer set with the Qiagen OneStep RT-PCR kit. Libraries were constructed in a second round of multiplex PCR, after which size selection and purification were carried out. Paired-end sequencing of the libraries was performed with 100 bp reads on an Illumina HiSeq2000. Processing in the source paper ran as follows. SOAPnuke was used to process the raw data, with reads discarded if the reads contained adapters or uncalled bases, had a mean Phred below 15, or lacked an exact constant-primer or identifier match. High-quality paired reads were merged using COPE v1.2.5, and each unique nucleotide sequence was defined as a clonotype. Clonotypes were aligned to IMGT TRBV, TRBD and TRBJ reference segments using MiTCR v1.1. The analysis included only V-J combinations with a frequency above 0.0001, which together covered approximately 99% of the repertoires. The TCS score was defined as F50 (clonal expansion) divided by E x V (chaos), with BLOSUM62-based TCRdist calculated between CDR3 peptides within each V-J. Welch's t-statistics and random forest reduced 450 to 600 V-J features to fewer than 15, which were used in a naive Bayes classifier (R e1071). Starting from the raw public reads, TCRdb applied fastp trimming at Q25, assembled clones with MiXCR and retained in-frame beta chains. Every CDR3 protein is listed once, alongside the most common genes and DNA of its rows. The V and J calls shown here were made by TCRdb, not taken from the authors' results. In all, the sample holds about 360,000 distinct CDR3 sequences, and less than 15% of those were seen once. About 9.1% of the sample is taken by the ten largest.

The sequence was collected from a young woman with Graves' hyperthyroidism. The material sequenced was blood. The chain is encoded by TRBV2 joined to TRBJ2-1; 10 bases in between match TRBD2. The sequence in DNA is TGTGCCAGCAGTGAATGGGTAGCGGGGGGACTGAATGAGCAGTTCTTC. The translation is CASSEWVAGGLNEQFF.